This T cell receptor (beta chain) was sequenced in a study of blood T cells in healthy people across ages. This clonotype was counted only a few times. The antigen is not known. The individuals who served as donors were healthy Caucasians living in Russia, aged roughly 6 to 90. Germline loops: CDR1 SEHNR, CDR2 FQNEAQ (reference sequence). V was shortened by 1 base and J by 1 base, with 7 bases between the two germline ends. The CDR3 runs to 14 residues. With a J-beta primer mix and a sample-barcoded 5' primer, a second PCR ran about 7 to 12 cycles. A 12-random-nucleotide template-switch adaptor tagged each cDNA molecule. Via MiXCR, TCRdb re-called the 5' RACE reads, giving one row per CDR3 protein. The repertoire holds 780,000 or so distinct CDR3 sequences, with 56% as singletons. Broader study findings: Long-lived donors carried more naive CD4+ cells and greater diversity than aged donors.

The J gene is TRBJ2-5, the V gene TRBV7-9; D not resolved. This TCR came from a man in his forties in good health. The sample was blood. The CDR3 spells CASSLVASQETQYF. The CDR3 DNA follows: TGTGCCAGCAGCTTAGTCGCTAGCCAAGAGACCCAGTACTTC.